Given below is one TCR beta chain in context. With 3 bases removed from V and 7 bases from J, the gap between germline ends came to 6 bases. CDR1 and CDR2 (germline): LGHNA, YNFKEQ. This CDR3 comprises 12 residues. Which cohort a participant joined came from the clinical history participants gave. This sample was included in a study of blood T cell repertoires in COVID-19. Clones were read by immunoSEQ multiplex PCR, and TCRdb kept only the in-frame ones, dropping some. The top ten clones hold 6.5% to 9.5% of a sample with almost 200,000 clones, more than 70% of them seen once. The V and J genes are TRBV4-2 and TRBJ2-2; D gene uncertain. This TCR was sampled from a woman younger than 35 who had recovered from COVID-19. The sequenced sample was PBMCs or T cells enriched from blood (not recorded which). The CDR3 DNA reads TGTGCCAGCAGCCAGTTCGGCGGGGAGCTGTTTTTT. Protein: CASSQFGGELFF.